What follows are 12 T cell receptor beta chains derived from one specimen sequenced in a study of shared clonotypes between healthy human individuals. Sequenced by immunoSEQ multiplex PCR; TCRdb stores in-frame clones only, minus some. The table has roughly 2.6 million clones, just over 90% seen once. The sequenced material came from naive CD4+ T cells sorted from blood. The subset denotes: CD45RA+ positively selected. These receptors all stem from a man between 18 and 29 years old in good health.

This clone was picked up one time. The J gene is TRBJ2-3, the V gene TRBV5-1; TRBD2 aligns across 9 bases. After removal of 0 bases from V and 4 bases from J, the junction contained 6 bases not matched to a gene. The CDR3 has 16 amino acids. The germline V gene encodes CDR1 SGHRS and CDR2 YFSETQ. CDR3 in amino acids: CASSLASGITSDTQYF. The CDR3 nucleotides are TGCGCCAGCAGCTTGGCTAGCGGGATTACATCAGATACGCAGTATTTT.

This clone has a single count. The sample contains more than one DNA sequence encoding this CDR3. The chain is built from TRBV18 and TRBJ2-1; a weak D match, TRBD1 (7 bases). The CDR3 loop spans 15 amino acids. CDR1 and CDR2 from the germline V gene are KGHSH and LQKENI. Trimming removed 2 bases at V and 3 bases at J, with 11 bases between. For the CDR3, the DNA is TGTGCCAGCTCACCAGGGCAGGGGGGCTACAATGAGCAGTTCTTC. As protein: CASSPGQGGYNEQFF.

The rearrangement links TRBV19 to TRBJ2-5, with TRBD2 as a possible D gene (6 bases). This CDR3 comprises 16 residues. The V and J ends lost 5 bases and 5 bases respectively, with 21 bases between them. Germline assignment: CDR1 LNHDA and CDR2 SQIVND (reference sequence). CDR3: CASSPRLPTGVETQYF. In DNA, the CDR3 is TGTGCCAGTAGTCCCCGGTTGCCGACGGGGGTTGAGACCCAGTACTTC.

CDR3 loop: CASSPPGTSRTGELFF. The CDR3 coding sequence is TGTGCCAGCTCACCGCCCGGGACTAGTCGGACCGGGGAGCTGTTTTTT. This chain links TRBV18 with TRBJ2-2; TRBD2 agrees at 8 bases. Germline V gives CDR1 KGHSH, CDR2 LQKENI. The CDR3 loop spans 16 amino acids. V lost 3 bases, J lost 5 bases, and 8 bases stayed unmatched.

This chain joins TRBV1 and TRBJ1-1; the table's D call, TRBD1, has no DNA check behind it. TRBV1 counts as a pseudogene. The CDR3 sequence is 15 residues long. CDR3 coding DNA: TGCACCAGCAGCCGACCTGACCCTCGTGGGCCTGAAGCTTTCTTT. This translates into CTSSRPDPRGPEAFF.

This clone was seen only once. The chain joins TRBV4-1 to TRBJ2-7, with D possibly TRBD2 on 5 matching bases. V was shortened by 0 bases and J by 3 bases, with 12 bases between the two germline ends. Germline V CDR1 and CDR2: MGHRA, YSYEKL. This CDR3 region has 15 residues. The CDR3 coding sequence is TGCGCCAGCAGCCAAGATTCGGACTCTTTCTACGAGCAGTACTTC. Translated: CASSQDSDSFYEQYF.

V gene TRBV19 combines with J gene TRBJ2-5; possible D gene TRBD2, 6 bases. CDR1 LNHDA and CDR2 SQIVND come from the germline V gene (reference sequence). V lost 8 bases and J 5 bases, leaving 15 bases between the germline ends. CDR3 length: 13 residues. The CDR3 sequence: CASGILEGETQYF. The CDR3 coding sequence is TGTGCCAGTGGAATACTGGAGGGGGAGACCCAGTACTTC.

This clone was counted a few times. The CDR3 DNA is TGCGCCAGCAGCTTGAGGGACACTGAAGCTTTCTTT. Translation gives CASSLRDTEAFF. The chain joins TRBV5-1 to TRBJ1-1; D is unresolved. Trimming removed 1 base at V and 3 bases at J, with 4 bases between. The length of the CDR3 is 12 residues. Germline V gene lookup returns CDR1 SGHRS and CDR2 YFSETQ.

The CDR3 coding sequence is TGTGCCAGCAGCGTAGGGGACACCCTAAGGGGAGAGACCCAGTACTTC. Residues: CASSVGDTLRGETQYF. This chain links TRBV9 with TRBJ2-5; D possibly corresponds to TRBD1 (6 bases). This CDR3 region has 16 residues. Germline V CDR1 and CDR2: SGDLS, YYNGEE. V was cut by 0 bases and J by 4 bases, with 16 bases left in between.

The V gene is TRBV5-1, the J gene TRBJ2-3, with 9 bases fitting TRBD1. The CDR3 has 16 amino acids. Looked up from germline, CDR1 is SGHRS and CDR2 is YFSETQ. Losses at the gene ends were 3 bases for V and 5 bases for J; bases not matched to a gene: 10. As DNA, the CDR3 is TGCGCCAGCAGCTCCACCGGGACAGGGATGGGAGATACGCAGTATTTT. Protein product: CASSSTGTGMGDTQYF.

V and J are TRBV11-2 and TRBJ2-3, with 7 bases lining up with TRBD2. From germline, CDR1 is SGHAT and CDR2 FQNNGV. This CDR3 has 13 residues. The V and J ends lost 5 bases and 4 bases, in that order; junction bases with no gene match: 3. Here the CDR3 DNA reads TGTGCCAGCAGCCCGGGAGGTGCAGATACGCAGTATTTT. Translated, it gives CASSPGGADTQYF.

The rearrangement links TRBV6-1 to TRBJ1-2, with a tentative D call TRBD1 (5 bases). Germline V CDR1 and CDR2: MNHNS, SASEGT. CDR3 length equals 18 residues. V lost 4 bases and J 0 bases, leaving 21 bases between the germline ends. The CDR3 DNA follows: TGTGCCAGCAGTGCGGATGCTGGGGACGGAAAACCTAACTATGGCTACACCTTC. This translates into CASSADAGDGKPNYGYTF.